This entry features one TCR beta chain sequence. As originally analysed: Reference gene primer amplification in the assay estimated nucleated cell counts. Method: immunoSEQ multiplex PCR; TCRdb's copy keeps in-frame clones and lacks some. V, J and clone size were drawn from that table, and D and trimming were deduced from the DNA. The sample shows more than 300,000 clones, more than 75% of them seen only once. Recruitment covered about 25 US areas and drew participants whose ages spanned about 18 to 90 years. The study assigned cohorts using participant-reported clinical history. The germline gives CDR1 SGDLS, CDR2 YYNGEE. The ends lost 4 bases at V and 4 bases at J; junction bases unmatched: 4. The CDR3 is 14 residues long. These data originate in a study of blood T cell repertoires in COVID-19. Study-level background: Samples of COVID-19 (acute and convalescent) were obtained from the United States, Italy and Spain.

The chain carries TRBV9 and TRBJ1-5, with 8 bases identical to TRBD1. Sequencing was performed on PBMCs or T cells enriched from blood (not recorded which). The origin of this receptor is a man aged 40-49 years in a cohort exposed to, infected with or recovered from COVID-19 (not recorded which). The CDR3 spells CASSRTGRNQPQHF. The CDR3 DNA sequence: TGTGCCAGCAGCCGGACAGGGCGGAATCAGCCCCAGCATTTT.